This T cell receptor (beta chain) was captured by sequencing in a study of shared clonotypes between healthy human individuals. Study conclusions and caveats: A few donors showed sharing of about 5.5% of naive CD4 clonotypes. The study found lower generation probabilities in non-shared clonotypes than in those shared by all four donors.

The method was immunoSEQ multiplex PCR; TCRdb's version includes in-frame clones alone and lacks a portion of them. Of 2.3 million or so clones listed, approximately 95% are singletons. This clone occurred once. The antigen is not known. CDR3 size: 15 residues. V lost 2 bases to trimming and J lost 9 bases, with 17 bases between them. Germline loops: CDR1 MNHEY, CDR2 SMNVEV (reference sequence). The source is a man younger than 30 in good health. Some clones in this sample may be carry-over from other donors' samples. The specimen sequenced was naive CD4+ T cells from PBMCs. Sample subset: CD45RA+ positively selected. The chain has TRBV27 and TRBJ1-5, with D unclear. This CDR3 is CASSLEGAGAWPQHF. In DNA, the CDR3 is TGTGCCAGCAGTTTAGAGGGCGCCGGAGCCTGGCCCCAGCATTTT.